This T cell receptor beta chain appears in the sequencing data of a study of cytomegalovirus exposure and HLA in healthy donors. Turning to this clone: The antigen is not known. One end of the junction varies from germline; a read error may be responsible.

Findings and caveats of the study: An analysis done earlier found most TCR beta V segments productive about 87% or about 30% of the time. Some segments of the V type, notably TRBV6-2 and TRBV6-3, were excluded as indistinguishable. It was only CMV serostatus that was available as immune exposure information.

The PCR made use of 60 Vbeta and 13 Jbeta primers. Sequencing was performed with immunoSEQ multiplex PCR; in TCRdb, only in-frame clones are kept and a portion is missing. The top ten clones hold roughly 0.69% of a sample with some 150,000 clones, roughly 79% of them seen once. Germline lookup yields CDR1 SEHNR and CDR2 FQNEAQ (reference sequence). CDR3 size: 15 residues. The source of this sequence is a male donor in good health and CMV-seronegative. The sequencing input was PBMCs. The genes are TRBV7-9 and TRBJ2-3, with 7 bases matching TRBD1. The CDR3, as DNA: TGTTCCAGCAGCTTATTCGAGGGGGCCGCAGATACGCAGTATTTT. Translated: CSSSLFEGAADTQYF.